These 17 T cell receptor beta chains were all obtained from the same sample, sequenced in a study of tumour-infiltrating T cells in Burkitt lymphoma. Repertoires were generated with immunoSEQ multiplex PCR, while TCRdb's copy carries only in-frame clones and drops some. The sample carries about 1,400 clones, over 85% recorded once. Source material: tumor tissue. These receptors were collected from a human donor with diffuse large B-cell lymphoma.

CDR3 amino acids: CAISESTGANTEAFF. The CDR3 coding sequence is TGTGCCATCAGTGAATCAACAGGGGCGAACACTGAAGCTTTCTTT. This chain links TRBV10-3 with TRBJ1-1, with 7 nucleotides matching TRBD1. The J segment lost 1 base and the V segment lost 3 bases, leaving 5 bases of the junction unmatched. From germline, CDR1 is ENHRY and CDR2 SYGVKD. This CDR3 has 15 amino acids.

This clone was found once. The rearrangement uses TRBV6-5 and TRBJ2-1; TRBD1 matches 9 bases. The germline V gene encodes CDR1 MNHEY and CDR2 SVGAGI. This CDR3 has 14 residues. The junction had 4 bases not matched to a gene; V was cut back by 2 bases and J by 8 bases. The CDR3 DNA reads TGTGCCAGCAGTTACGGGACAGGGTTCCATGAGCAGTTCTTC. It yields the protein CASSYGTGFHEQFF.

V gene TRBV5-8 combines with J gene TRBJ1-2, with D possibly TRBD1 on 5 matching bases. This CDR3 has 12 residues. Germline lookup yields CDR1 SGHTS and CDR2 YDEGEE. The germline V and J ends were trimmed by 7 bases and 7 bases, with 14 bases remaining between them. DNA for the CDR3: TGTGCCAGCGGACAAGGACTATTTGGCTACACCTTC. Translated: CASGQGLFGYTF.

The chain combines TRBV11-2 with TRBJ2-7, with 7 bases lining up with TRBD2. This CDR3 is built from 14 residues. The germline CDR1 and CDR2 sequences are SGHAT and FQNNGV. With V trimmed by 6 bases and J by 0 bases, 5 bases remained unmatched. CDR3 sequence (DNA): TGTGCCAGCAGACCCGCTAGCGGCTCCTACGAGCAGTACTTC. Protein product: CASRPASGSYEQYF.

This clone was found once. The chain is built from TRBV6-5 and TRBJ2-3; D is ambiguous. The V and J ends lost 7 bases and 2 bases respectively, with 13 bases between them. The CDR3 is 14 residues long. Germline CDR1 is MNHEY and CDR2 is SVGAGI. DNA of the CDR3: TGTGCCAGCACCCTGAGGAGCACCACAGATACGCAGTATTTT. Translated: CASTLRSTTDTQYF.

This clone was detected a few times. This chain joins TRBV19 and TRBJ2-2; D unresolved. Germline V gene data show CDR1 as LNHDA and CDR2 as SQIVND (reference sequence). V lost 4 bases, J lost 0 bases, and 12 bases lay in between. This CDR3 contains 16 residues. CDR3 DNA sequence: TGTGCCAGTAGTAGGACGGATAACGCGAACACCGGGGAGCTGTTTTTT. Translating it yields CASSRTDNANTGELFF. The full variable domain, completed using reference TRBV19 and TRBJ2-2, is DGGITQSPKYLFRKEGQNVTLSCEQNLNHDAMYWYRQDPGQGLRLIYYSQIVNDFQKGDIAEGYSVSREKKESFPLTVTSAQKNPTAFYLCASSRTDNANTGELFFGEGSRLTVL.

This chain links TRBV7-6 with TRBJ1-1; 8 bases are a match to TRBD1. Per the germline V gene, CDR1 is SGHVS and CDR2 is FNYEAQ. With V trimmed by 5 bases and J by 5 bases, 7 bases remained unmatched. The CDR3 is 14 amino acids. In nucleotides, the CDR3 is TGTGCCAGCAGCGCCCCAGGGGGCGGGACTGAAGCTTTCTTT. Amino acid sequence: CASSAPGGGTEAFF.

The chain uses TRBV5-1 and TRBJ2-3, with D perhaps matching TRBD2 (6 bases). From germline, CDR1 is SGHRS and CDR2 YFSETQ. The CDR3 is made up of 16 amino acids. The V gene lost 4 bases and the J gene lost 1 base, with 16 bases spanning the gap. The CDR3 loop reads CASSLAGASGTDTQYF. DNA of the CDR3: TGCGCCAGCAGCCTGGCCGGCGCTAGCGGCACAGATACGCAGTATTTT.

This chain joins TRBV28 and TRBJ2-7; the D is unclear. Germline loops: CDR1 MDHEN, CDR2 SYDVKM. V lost 5 bases and J 0 bases, leaving 11 bases between the germline ends. The CDR3 totals 14 residues. DNA of the CDR3: TGTGCCAGCAGTCCCTATGATCTCTCCTACGAGCAGTACTTC. As protein: CASSPYDLSYEQYF.

The J gene is TRBJ1-1, the V gene TRBV29-1, with D hard to call. Germline V gene data show CDR1 as SQVTM and CDR2 as ANQGSEA. This CDR3 spans 10 amino acids. Trimming left V 5 bases short and J 0 bases short, with 1 base between. CDR3 sequence reads: CSVMNTEAFF. CDR3 bases: TGCAGCGTTATGAACACTGAAGCTTTCTTT.

V is TRBV7-2 and J is TRBJ2-5; 12 bases agree with TRBD2. This CDR3 has 18 amino acids. V lost 0 bases to trimming and J lost 6 bases; unmatched junction nucleotides: 11. Germline values: CDR1 SGHTA, CDR2 FQGNSA. The CDR3 DNA is TGTGCCAGCAGCTTAGCCCCTCCTTGGACTAGCGGGAATAAGACCCAGTACTTC. It encodes CASSLAPPWTSGNKTQYF.

The V gene is TRBV28, the J gene TRBJ1-1; no firm D call. Germline values: CDR1 MDHEN, CDR2 SYDVKM. Trimming took 3 bases from V and 4 from J, leaving 15 bases between them. This CDR3 is 15 amino acids long. The CDR3 loop reads CASSFEAQDSTEAFF. The CDR3 coding sequence is TGTGCCAGCAGTTTTGAAGCTCAGGACTCCACTGAAGCTTTCTTT.

The rearrangement joins TRBV4-3 to TRBJ1-2; D might be TRBD1 (5 bases). Germline V gives CDR1 LGHNA, CDR2 YSLEER. Trimming took off 0 bases at V and 9 bases at J, with 23 bases between the two ends. CDR3 length: 17 residues. The CDR3: CASSQDILQGSRFRYTF. The DNA for the CDR3 is TGCGCCAGCAGCCAAGATATTTTGCAGGGATCTCGGTTTCGCTACACCTTC.

The V call is TRBV4-2, the J call TRBJ1-2; D call uncertain. Trimming took off 2 bases at V and 4 bases at J, with 8 bases between the two ends. Germline loops: CDR1 LGHNA, CDR2 YNFKEQ. The CDR3 loop spans 13 amino acids. The CDR3 coding sequence is TGTGCCAGCAGCCAAATCAGCGGCTATGGCTACACCTTC. This codes for CASSQISGYGYTF.

The J gene is TRBJ2-7, the V gene TRBV20-1; 7 bases fit TRBD1. Germline CDR1 is DFQATT and CDR2 is SNEGSKA (reference sequence). With 6 bases clipped from V and 10 bases from J, the junction kept 3 bases outside the gene matches. The CDR3 contains 9 residues. The CDR3 DNA sequence: TGCAGTGCAGGACAGGCCCAGTACTTC. Translating gives CSAGQAQYF.

V gene TRBV9 combines with J gene TRBJ1-1; D is perhaps TRBD1 (5 bases). The germline V gene encodes CDR1 SGDLS and CDR2 YYNGEE. Trimming pared 4 bases from V and 1 base from J, leaving 8 bases between. The length of the CDR3 is 13 residues. The CDR3 here is CASSQGENTEAFF. The DNA for the CDR3 is TGTGCCAGCAGCCAAGGGGAGAACACTGAAGCTTTCTTT.

The chain has TRBV9 and TRBJ2-3; D remains unclear. V was cut by 0 bases and J by 6 bases, with 8 bases left in between. Germline V gene data show CDR1 as SGDLS and CDR2 as YYNGEE. The length of the CDR3 is 13 residues. The CDR3 protein is CASSVGPWDTQYF. As DNA, the CDR3 is TGTGCCAGCAGCGTAGGGCCTTGGGATACGCAGTATTTT.